This entry is about one T cell receptor (beta chain). Those enrolled, adults aged about 18 to 89 years, came from roughly 22 US areas. This sample was included in a study of blood T cell repertoires in COVID-19. Profiled with immunoSEQ multiplex PCR; TCRdb holds only in-frame clones, not every one. Of 200,000 to 250,000 clones listed, about 79% were seen once; the top ten hold about 1.3%. The receptor's source is a middle-aged woman with acute COVID-19. What was sequenced was PBMCs or T cells enriched from blood (not recorded which).

CDR3 protein: CASSELAGGQETQYF. The CDR3 bases are TGTGCCAGCAGTGAACTAGCGGGGGGGCAAGAGACCCAGTACTTC. The J gene is TRBJ2-5, the V gene TRBV6-1; 12 nucleotides align to TRBD2. After removal of 2 bases from V and 2 bases from J, the junction contained 0 bases not matched to a gene. Germline V CDR1 and CDR2: MNHNS, SASEGT. This CDR3 region has 15 residues.